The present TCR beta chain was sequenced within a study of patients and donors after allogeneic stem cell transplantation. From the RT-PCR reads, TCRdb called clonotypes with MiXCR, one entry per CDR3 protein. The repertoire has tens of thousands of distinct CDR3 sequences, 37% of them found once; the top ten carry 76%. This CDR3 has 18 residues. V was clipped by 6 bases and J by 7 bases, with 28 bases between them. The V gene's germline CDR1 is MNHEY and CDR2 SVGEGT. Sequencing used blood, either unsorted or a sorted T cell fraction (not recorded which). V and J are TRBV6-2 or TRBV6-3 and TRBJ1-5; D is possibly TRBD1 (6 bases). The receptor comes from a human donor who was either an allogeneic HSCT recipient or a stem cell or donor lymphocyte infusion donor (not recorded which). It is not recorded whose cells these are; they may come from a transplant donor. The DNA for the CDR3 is TGTGCCAGCAGGGAAACGGGCGATTGGGGGGGCGTGAGGCAGCCCCAGCATTTT. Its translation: CASRETGDWGGVRQPQHF.